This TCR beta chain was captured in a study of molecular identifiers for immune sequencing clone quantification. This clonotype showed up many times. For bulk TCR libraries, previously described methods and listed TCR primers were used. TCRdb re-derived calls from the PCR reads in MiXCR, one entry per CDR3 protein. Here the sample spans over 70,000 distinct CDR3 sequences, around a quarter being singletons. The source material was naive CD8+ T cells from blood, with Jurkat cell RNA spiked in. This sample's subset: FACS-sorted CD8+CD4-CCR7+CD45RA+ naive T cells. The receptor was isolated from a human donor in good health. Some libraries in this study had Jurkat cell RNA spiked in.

The CDR3 here is CASRPGSSYEQYF. CDR3 DNA: TGTGCCAGCAGGCCAGGGAGCTCCTACGAGCAGTACTTC. The V call is TRBV7-9, the J call TRBJ2-7; TRBD1 or TRBD2 may be the D gene (5 bases each). The V end lost 6 bases, the J end lost 0 bases, and 9 bases lay between the germline ends. The CDR3 sequence is 13 residues long. The V gene's germline CDR1 is SEHNR and CDR2 FQNEAQ (reference sequence).